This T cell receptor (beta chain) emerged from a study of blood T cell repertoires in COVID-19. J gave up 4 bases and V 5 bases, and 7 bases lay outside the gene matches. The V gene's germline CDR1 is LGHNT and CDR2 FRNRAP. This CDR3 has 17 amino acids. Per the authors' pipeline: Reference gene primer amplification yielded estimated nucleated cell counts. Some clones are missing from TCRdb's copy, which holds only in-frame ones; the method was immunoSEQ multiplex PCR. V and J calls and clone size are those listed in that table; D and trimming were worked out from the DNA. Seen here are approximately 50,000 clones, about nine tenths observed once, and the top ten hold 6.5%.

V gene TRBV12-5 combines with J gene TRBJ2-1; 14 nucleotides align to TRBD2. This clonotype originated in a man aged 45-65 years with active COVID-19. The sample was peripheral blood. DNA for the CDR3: TGTGCTAGTGGTCGAGGGACTAGCGGGGGTGTGTACAATGAGCAGTTCTTC. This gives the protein CASGRGTSGGVYNEQFF.